The source of this T cell receptor beta chain is a study of blood T cells in healthy people across ages. In regard to this clonotype: Its target is not known.

A second PCR of about 6 to 11 cycles used a sample-barcoded 5' primer and a J-beta primer mix. TCRdb re-called the 5' RACE reads through MiXCR, storing one row per CDR3 protein. The table has roughly 1,000,000 distinct CDR3 sequences, 20% to 25% seen once. Trimming cost V 4 bases and J 4 bases, with 17 bases left between them. The CDR3 is 16 residues long. Germline lookup yields CDR1 SEHNR and CDR2 FQNEAQ (reference sequence). Broader study findings: The unknown donor CMV status may have confounded expanded clonotype changes.

These data were likewise used in another study, on T cells of mothers and their children. Turning to that study: Maternal samples each gave over 8.5 million TCR beta CDR3 reads, and child samples around 3.2 million each.

The chain has TRBV7-9 and TRBJ2-1; the D call may be TRBD1 or TRBD2 (6 bases each). The sequence was obtained from a girl aged 2 to 10 in good health. The sample was blood. This chain's CDR3 is CASSSSGAGYYNEQFF. The CDR3 region has the DNA TGTGCCAGCAGCTCCTCGGGGGCAGGCTATTACAATGAGCAGTTCTTC.